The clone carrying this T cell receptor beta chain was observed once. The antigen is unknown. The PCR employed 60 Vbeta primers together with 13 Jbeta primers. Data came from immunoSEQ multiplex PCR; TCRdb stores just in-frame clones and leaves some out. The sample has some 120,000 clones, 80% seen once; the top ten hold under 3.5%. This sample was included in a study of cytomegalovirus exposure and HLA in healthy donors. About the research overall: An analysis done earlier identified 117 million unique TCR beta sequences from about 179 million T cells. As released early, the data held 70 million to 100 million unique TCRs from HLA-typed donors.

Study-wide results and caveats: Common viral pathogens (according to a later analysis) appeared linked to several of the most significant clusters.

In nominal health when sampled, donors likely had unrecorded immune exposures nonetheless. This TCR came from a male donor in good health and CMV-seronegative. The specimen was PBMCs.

CDR3 nucleotide sequence: TGTGCCTGGAGATTACAGGGGGCGCGTAATGAAAAACTGTTTTTT. Translated: CAWRLQGARNEKLFF. The J gene is TRBJ1-4, the V gene TRBV30, with 9 bases lining up with TRBD1. CDR1 and CDR2 (germline): GTSNPN, SVGIG (reference sequence). After removal of 3 bases from V and 4 bases from J, the junction contained 6 bases not matched to a gene. The CDR3 spans 15 residues.